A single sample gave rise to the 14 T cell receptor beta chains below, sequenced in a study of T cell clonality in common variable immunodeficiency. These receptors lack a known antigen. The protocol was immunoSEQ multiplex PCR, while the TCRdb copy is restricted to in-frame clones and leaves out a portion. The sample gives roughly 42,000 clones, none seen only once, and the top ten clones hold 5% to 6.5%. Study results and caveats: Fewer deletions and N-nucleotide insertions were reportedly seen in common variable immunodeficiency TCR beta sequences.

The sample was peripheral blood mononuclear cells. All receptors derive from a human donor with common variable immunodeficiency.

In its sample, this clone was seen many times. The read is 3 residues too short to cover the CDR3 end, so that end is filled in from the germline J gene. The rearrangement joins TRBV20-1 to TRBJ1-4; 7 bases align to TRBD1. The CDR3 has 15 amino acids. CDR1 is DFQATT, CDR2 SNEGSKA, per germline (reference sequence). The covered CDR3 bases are TGCAGTGCTAGAGAGACGACAGGGTCGGTAATCGGA. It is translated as CSARETTGSVIG. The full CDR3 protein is CSARETTGSVIGLFF.

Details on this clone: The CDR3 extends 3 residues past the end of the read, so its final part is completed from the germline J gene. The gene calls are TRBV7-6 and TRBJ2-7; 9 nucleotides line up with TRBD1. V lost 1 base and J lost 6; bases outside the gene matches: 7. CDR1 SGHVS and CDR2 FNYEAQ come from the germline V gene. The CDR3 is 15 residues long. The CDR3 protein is CASSLGGQGLGEQYF. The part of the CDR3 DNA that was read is TGTGCCAGCAGCTTAGGGGGACAGGGACTTGGCGAG.

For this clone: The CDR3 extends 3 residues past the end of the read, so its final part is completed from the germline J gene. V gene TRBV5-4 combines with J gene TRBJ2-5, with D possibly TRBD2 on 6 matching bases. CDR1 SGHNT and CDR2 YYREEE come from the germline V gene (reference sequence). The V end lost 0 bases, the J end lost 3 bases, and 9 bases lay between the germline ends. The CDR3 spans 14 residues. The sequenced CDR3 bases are TGTGCCAGCAGCTTGGGTGGCGGGGAAGAGACC. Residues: CASSLGGGEET. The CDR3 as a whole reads CASSLGGGEETQYF.

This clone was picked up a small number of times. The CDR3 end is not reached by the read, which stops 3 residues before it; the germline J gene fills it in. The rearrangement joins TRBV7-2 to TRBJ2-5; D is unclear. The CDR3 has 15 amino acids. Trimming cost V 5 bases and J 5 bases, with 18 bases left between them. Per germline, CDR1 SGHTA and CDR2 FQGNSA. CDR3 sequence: CASSNPVSKGETQYF. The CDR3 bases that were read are TGTGCCAGCAGCAACCCCGTCTCGAAAGGGGAGACC.

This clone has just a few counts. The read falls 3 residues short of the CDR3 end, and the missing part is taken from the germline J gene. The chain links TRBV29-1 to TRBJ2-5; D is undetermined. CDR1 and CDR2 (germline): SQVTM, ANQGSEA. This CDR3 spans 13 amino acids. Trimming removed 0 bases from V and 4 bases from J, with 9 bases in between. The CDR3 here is CSVEDRGGETQYF. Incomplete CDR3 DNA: TGCAGCGTTGAAGATCGCGGCGGAGAGACC.

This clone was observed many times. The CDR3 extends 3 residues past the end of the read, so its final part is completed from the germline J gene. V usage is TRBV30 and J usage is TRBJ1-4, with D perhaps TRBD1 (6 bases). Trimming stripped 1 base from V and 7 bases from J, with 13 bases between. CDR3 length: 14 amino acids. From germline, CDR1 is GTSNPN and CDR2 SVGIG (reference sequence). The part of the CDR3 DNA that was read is TGTGCCTGGAGTGAGGGCAGGGGAGCTGAAAAA. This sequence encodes CAWSEGRGAEK. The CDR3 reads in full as CAWSEGRGAEKLFF.

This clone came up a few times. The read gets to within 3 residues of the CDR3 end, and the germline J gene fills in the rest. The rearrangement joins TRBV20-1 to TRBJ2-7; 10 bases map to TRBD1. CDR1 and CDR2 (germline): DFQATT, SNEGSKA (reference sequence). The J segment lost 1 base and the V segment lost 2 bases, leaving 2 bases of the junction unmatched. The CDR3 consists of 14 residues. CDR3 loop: CSARWGQGSYEQYF. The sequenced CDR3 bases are TGCAGTGCTAGATGGGGACAGGGGTCCTACGAG.

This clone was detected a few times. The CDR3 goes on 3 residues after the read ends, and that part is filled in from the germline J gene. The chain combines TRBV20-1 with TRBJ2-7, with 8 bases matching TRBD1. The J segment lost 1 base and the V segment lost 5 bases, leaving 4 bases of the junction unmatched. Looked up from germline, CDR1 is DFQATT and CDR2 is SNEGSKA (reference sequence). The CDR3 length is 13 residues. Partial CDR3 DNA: TGCAGTGCTCCAGGGGGCTCGTCCTACGAG. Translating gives CSAPGGSSYE. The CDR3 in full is CSAPGGSSYEQYF.

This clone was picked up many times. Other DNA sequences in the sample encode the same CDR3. CDR3 bases read: TGTGCCTGGAGTCCGGGGGCCTACGAG. Protein: CAWSPGAYE. The complete CDR3 reads CAWSPGAYEQYF. This chain uses TRBV30 with TRBJ2-7; tentatively, D is TRBD2 (6 bases). With the read ending 3 residues before the CDR3 end, the germline J gene is used to fill in that end. This CDR3 has 12 amino acids. CDR1 GTSNPN and CDR2 SVGIG come from the germline V gene (reference sequence). Trimming left V 2 bases short and J 2 bases short, with 7 bases between.

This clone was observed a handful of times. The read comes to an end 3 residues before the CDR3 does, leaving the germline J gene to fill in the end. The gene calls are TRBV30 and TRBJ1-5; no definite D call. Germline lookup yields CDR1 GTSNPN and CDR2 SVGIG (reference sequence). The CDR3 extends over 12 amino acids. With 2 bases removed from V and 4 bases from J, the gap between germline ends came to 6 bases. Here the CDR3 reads CAWSSGNQPQHF. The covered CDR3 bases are TGTGCCTGGAGTAGCGGTAATCAGCCC. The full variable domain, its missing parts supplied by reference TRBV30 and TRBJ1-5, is SQTIHQWPATLVQPVGSPLSLECTVEGTSNPNLYWYRQAAGRGLQLLFYSVGIGQISSEVPQNLSASRPQDRQFILSSKKLLLSDSGFYLCAWSSGNQPQHFGDGTRLSIL.

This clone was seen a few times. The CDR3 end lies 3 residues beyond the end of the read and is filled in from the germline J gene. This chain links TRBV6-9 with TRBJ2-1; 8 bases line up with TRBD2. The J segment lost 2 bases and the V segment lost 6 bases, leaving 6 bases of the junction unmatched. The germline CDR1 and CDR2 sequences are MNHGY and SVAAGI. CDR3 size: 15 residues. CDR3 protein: CASRIAGKAYNEQFF. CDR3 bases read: TGTGCCAGCAGGATAGCGGGAAAGGCCTACAATGAG.

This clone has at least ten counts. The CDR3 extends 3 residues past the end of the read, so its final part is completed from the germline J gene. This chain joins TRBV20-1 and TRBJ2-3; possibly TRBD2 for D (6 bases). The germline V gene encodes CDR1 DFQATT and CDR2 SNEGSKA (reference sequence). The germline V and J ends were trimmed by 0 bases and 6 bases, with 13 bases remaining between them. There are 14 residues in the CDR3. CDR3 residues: CSARDMEGRDTQYF. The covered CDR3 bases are TGCAGTGCTAGAGATATGGAGGGCCGGGATACG.

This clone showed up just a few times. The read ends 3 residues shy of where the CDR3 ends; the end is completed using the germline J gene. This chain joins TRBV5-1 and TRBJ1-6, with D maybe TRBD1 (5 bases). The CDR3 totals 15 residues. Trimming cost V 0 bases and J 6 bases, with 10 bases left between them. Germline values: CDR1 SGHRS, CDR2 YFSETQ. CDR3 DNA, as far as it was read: TGCGCCAGCAGCTTGGGAGTGGACATTAATTCACCC. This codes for CASSLGVDINSP. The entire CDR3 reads CASSLGVDINSPLHF.

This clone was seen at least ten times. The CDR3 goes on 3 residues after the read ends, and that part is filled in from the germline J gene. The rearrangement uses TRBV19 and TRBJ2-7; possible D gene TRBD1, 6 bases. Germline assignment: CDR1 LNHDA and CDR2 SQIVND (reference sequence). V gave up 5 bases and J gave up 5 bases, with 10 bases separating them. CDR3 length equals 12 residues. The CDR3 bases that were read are TGTGCCAGTAGTGCAAACAGGGACGAG. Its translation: CASSANRDE. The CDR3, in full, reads CASSANRDEQYF.